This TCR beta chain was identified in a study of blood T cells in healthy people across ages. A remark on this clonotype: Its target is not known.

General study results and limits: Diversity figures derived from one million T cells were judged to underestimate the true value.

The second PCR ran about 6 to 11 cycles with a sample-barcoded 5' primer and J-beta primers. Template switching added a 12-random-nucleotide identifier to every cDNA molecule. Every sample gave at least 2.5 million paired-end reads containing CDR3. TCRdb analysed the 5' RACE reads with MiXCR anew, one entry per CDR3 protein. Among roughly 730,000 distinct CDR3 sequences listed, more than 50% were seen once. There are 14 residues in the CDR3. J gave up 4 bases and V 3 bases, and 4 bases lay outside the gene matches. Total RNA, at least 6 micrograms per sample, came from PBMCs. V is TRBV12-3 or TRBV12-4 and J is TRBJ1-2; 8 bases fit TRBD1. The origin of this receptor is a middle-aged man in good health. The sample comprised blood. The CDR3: CASSLDRVSYGYTF. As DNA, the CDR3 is TGTGCCAGCAGTTTGGACAGGGTTAGCTATGGCTACACCTTC.